Shown below are 26 T cell receptor beta chains from a single sample sequenced in a study of T cell responses to AZD1222 COVID-19 vaccine. Sequenced by immunoSEQ multiplex PCR; TCRdb stores in-frame clones only, minus some. The sample carries 150,000 to 250,000 clones, 91% recorded once. Sequenced material: peripheral blood, taken 28 days after the second AZD1222 dose. The receptors shown here come from an adult who received the AZD1222 COVID-19 vaccine.

This chain connects TRBV28 to TRBJ1-1; D might be TRBD1 (6 bases). The CDR3 runs 15 residues. From germline, CDR1 is MDHEN and CDR2 SYDVKM. V gave up 6 bases and J gave up 5 bases, with 19 bases separating them. This CDR3 is CASSPVRAGVTEAFF. In DNA, the CDR3 is TGTGCCAGCAGCCCTGTCCGGGCAGGGGTAACTGAAGCTTTCTTT.

This chain links TRBV5-1 with TRBJ1-1, with unresolved D. Deletions cut 5 bases from V and 1 base from J, with 9 bases between. The CDR3 covers 13 residues. CDR1 and CDR2 (germline): SGHRS, YFSETQ. The CDR3: CASRDQTNTEAFF. CDR3 bases: TGCGCCAGCAGGGATCAGACGAACACTGAAGCTTTCTTT.

V is TRBV28 and J is TRBJ1-2; D is perhaps TRBD1 (5 bases). This CDR3 has 15 residues. Germline values: CDR1 MDHEN, CDR2 SYDVKM. Trimming left V 7 bases short and J 2 bases short, with 17 bases between. The CDR3 sequence is CASTNSGTANYGYTF. The DNA for the CDR3 is TGTGCCAGCACCAACTCAGGGACCGCCAACTATGGCTACACCTTC.

In DNA form, the CDR3 reads TGTGCCCTAGGGACCCCTGGCGGGTTCTCCTACGAGCAGTACTTC. Translation gives CALGTPGGFSYEQYF. The genes are TRBV30 and TRBJ2-7; D may correspond to TRBD1 or TRBD2 (5 bases each). The CDR3 covers 15 residues. Trimming removed 8 bases from V and 0 bases from J, with 20 bases in between. CDR1 is GTSNPN and CDR2 is SVGIG in the germline V gene (reference sequence).

This sequence joins TRBV19 and TRBJ1-5; TRBD1 might be the D (5 bases). Germline CDR1 LNHDA, CDR2 SQIVND (reference sequence). The CDR3 extends over 16 amino acids. Trimming shortened V by 8 bases and J by 3 bases, and 20 bases separated the two germline ends. The CDR3 protein is CASRPPPGRPNQPQHF. In nucleotides, the CDR3 is TGTGCCAGTCGACCCCCCCCAGGGCGGCCCAATCAGCCCCAGCATTTT. The complete variable domain, with remaining parts taken from reference TRBV19 and TRBJ1-5, reads DGGITQSPKYLFRKEGQNVTLSCEQNLNHDAMYWYRQDPGQGLRLIYYSQIVNDFQKGDIAEGYSVSREKKESFPLTVTSAQKNPTAFYLCASRPPPGRPNQPQHFGDGTRLSIL.

This clone has just one count. The CDR3 DNA is TGTGCCAGCAGCCCACGGCCTTGGAACAATGAGCAGTTCTTC. Translation gives CASSPRPWNNEQFF. The gene calls are TRBV7-2 and TRBJ2-1; D unresolved. Germline V gene data show CDR1 as SGHTA and CDR2 as FQGNSA. The CDR3 is made up of 14 amino acids. V was shortened by 5 bases and J by 5 bases, with 13 bases between the two germline ends.

CDR3 coding DNA: TGTGCCAGCAGCCCCTCCGGGACAGGAACCTACGAGCAGTACTTC. It is translated as CASSPSGTGTYEQYF. This rearrangement joins TRBV5-4 to TRBJ2-7; 8 bases line up with TRBD1. After removal of 4 bases from V and 2 bases from J, the junction contained 8 bases not matched to a gene. This CDR3 is built from 15 residues. From germline, CDR1 is SGHNT and CDR2 YYREEE (reference sequence).

This clone was counted once. The chain employs TRBV2 and TRBJ2-1; 8 bases match TRBD2. J lost 4 bases, V lost 7 bases, and 9 bases had no gene match. CDR3 length: 15 amino acids. CDR1 and CDR2 from the germline V gene are SNHLY and FYNNEI. The CDR3 spells CASNRLAGLYNEQFF. CDR3 DNA sequence: TGTGCCAGCAACAGATTAGCGGGACTTTACAATGAGCAGTTCTTC. Full variable domain (outside the CDR3, taken from reference TRBV2 and TRBJ2-1): EPEVTQTPSHQVTQMGQEVILRCVPISNHLYFYWYRQILGQKVEFLVSFYNNEISEKSEIFDDQFSVERPDGSNFTLKIRSTKLEDSAMYFCASNRLAGLYNEQFFGPGTRLTVL.

This clone was detected only once. V is TRBV18 and J is TRBJ2-7; D might be TRBD1 (5 bases). Trimming cost V 5 bases and J 5 bases, with 10 bases left between them. Germline V CDR1 and CDR2: KGHSH, LQKENI. The CDR3 is 12 amino acids. CDR3 sequence reads: CASSEQGNEQYF. Written as DNA, the CDR3 is TGTGCCAGCTCAGAGCAGGGAAACGAGCAGTACTTC.

In DNA, the CDR3 is TGTGCCAGCAGCTTGATCGGCGAGCCCGGGGGCGAAAAACTGTTTTTT. Translated, it gives CASSLIGEPGGEKLFF. V gene TRBV5-5 combines with J gene TRBJ1-4, with a tentative D call TRBD1 (6 bases). This CDR3 is 16 amino acids long. Trimming left V 1 base short and J 8 bases short, with 18 bases between. Germline loops: CDR1 SGHKS, CDR2 YYEKEE (reference sequence).

The J gene is TRBJ2-1, the V gene TRBV27; D unresolved. V lost 8 bases to trimming and J lost 8 bases, with 4 bases between them. The CDR3 is made up of 9 amino acids. The germline V gene has CDR1 MNHEY and CDR2 SMNVEV (reference sequence). The CDR3 nucleotides are TGTGCCAGCGGGTATGAGCAGTTCTTC. Residues: CASGYEQFF.

The V gene is TRBV11-3, the J gene TRBJ1-1; TRBD1 matches 11 bases. CDR3 size: 14 residues. Germline values: CDR1 SGHNT, CDR2 YENEEA. Trimming cost V 4 bases and J 11 bases; bases outside gene matches: 9. The CDR3 coding sequence is TGTGCCAGCAGCTCGGACAGGGGGCGGGCGGGGGCTTTCTTT. This encodes CASSSDRGRAGAFF. Based on the CDR3 plus reference TRBV11-3 and TRBJ1-1, the full variable domain is EAGVVQSPRYKIIEKKQPVAFWCNPISGHNTLYWYLQNLGQGPELLIRYENEEAVDDSQLPKDRFSAERLKGVDSTLKIQPAELGDSAVYLCASSSDRGRAGAFFGQGTRLTVV.

In its sample, this clone was seen once. The chain employs TRBV28 and TRBJ2-1, with TRBD1 matching 7 bases. Unmatched junction bases numbered 2, after V lost 3 bases and J lost 3 bases. The length of the CDR3 is 14 residues. The V gene's germline CDR1 is MDHEN and CDR2 SYDVKM. The DNA of the CDR3 is TGTGCCAGCAGTTTGTCAGGGGGCTACAATGAGCAGTTCTTC. Its translation is CASSLSGGYNEQFF.

The CDR3 sequence: CASSQEGRGAYEQYF. The DNA for the CDR3 is TGTGCCAGCAGCCAAGAGGGCAGGGGCGCCTACGAGCAGTACTTC. The chain has TRBV3-1 (or the pseudogene TRBV3-2) and TRBJ2-7, with a weak D call TRBD1 (6 bases). Germline CDR1 is LGHDT and CDR2 is YNNKEL (reference sequence). With 0 bases removed from V and 2 bases from J, the gap between germline ends came to 11 bases. CDR3 size: 15 residues.

The CDR3 DNA follows: TGTGCCAGCAGCCCCCGCCCCGGGACTAGCGGAGGATGGGTGACAGATACGCAGTATTTT. Translating it yields CASSPRPGTSGGWVTDTQYF. The genes are TRBV9 and TRBJ2-3; 11 nucleotides agree with TRBD2. Germline-derived CDR1 and CDR2 are SGDLS and YYNGEE. This CDR3 spans 20 amino acids. V was clipped by 4 bases and J by 3 bases; unmatched bases: 19.

J is TRBJ1-1 and V is TRBV19; D gene uncertain. This CDR3 region has 11 residues. Germline-derived CDR1 and CDR2 are LNHDA and SQIVND (reference sequence). With 7 bases removed from V and 8 bases from J, the gap between germline ends came to 11 bases. The DNA for the CDR3 is TGTGCCAGTATCTCAAATCTCGAAGCTTTCTTT. This sequence encodes CASISNLEAFF.

The chain joins TRBV7-9 to TRBJ2-3; D ambiguous. The CDR3 is 14 residues long. V was shortened by 6 bases and J by 0 bases, with 10 bases between the two germline ends. Germline V CDR1 and CDR2: SEHNR, FQNEAQ (reference sequence). CDR3 DNA sequence: TGTGCCAGCAGTTTGACCGTAAGCACAGATACGCAGTATTTT. This translates into CASSLTVSTDTQYF.

The table lists this clone with a count of one. The chain uses TRBV12-5 and TRBJ2-3; no clear D gene. The CDR3 is 11 amino acids. Germline V lookup: CDR1 LGHNT, CDR2 FRNRAP. Deletions cut 4 bases from V and 2 bases from J, with 1 base between. The CDR3 is CASGSTDTQYF. CDR3 DNA: TGTGCTAGTGGTTCCACAGATACGCAGTATTTT.

The V call is TRBV27, the J call TRBJ2-7, with 9 bases aligning to TRBD2. J gave up 2 bases and V 3 bases, and 2 bases lay outside the gene matches. CDR1 and CDR2 from the germline V gene are MNHEY and SMNVEV (reference sequence). The CDR3 is 14 amino acids. The CDR3, as DNA: TGTGCCAGCAGTTTTAGCGGGGGAACCTACGAGCAGTACTTC. It encodes CASSFSGGTYEQYF.

The J gene is TRBJ1-5, the V gene TRBV6-5, with unresolved D. This CDR3 has 13 amino acids. V gave up 7 bases and J gave up 5 bases, with 12 bases separating them. Germline loops: CDR1 MNHEY, CDR2 SVGAGI. CDR3 sequence reads: CASTPSGYQPQHF. In DNA form, the CDR3 reads TGTGCCAGCACCCCGTCAGGCTATCAGCCCCAGCATTTT.

This chain links TRBV9 with TRBJ2-3, with 11 positions matching TRBD1. Trimming at V came to 4 bases and at J to 1 base, leaving 5 bases not matched to a gene. Germline V lookup: CDR1 SGDLS, CDR2 YYNGEE. This CDR3 contains 16 residues. The chain's CDR3 is CASSFRTGGGTDTQYF. CDR3 nucleotide sequence: TGTGCCAGCAGCTTTCGGACAGGGGGCGGCACAGATACGCAGTATTTT.

V is TRBV14 and J is TRBJ1-6; D might be TRBD1 (5 bases). The CDR3 consists of 15 residues. Looked up from germline, CDR1 is SGHDN and CDR2 is FVKESK. Deletions cut 4 bases from V and 7 bases from J, with 14 bases between. The CDR3 DNA is TGTGCCAGCAGCCCCTTCAGAGGGGTCAATTCACCCCTCCACTTT. It specifies CASSPFRGVNSPLHF.

For this clone: Distinct nucleotide sequences in the sample also encode this CDR3. This sequence joins TRBV27 and TRBJ1-2; D perhaps matches TRBD1 (6 bases). This CDR3 region has 13 residues. The germline CDR1 and CDR2 sequences are MNHEY and SMNVEV (reference sequence). Trimming pared 3 bases from V and 4 bases from J, leaving 9 bases between. This CDR3 is CASSFRGGYGYTF. The CDR3 DNA reads TGTGCCAGCAGTTTCAGGGGTGGCTATGGCTACACCTTC.

J is TRBJ1-2 and V is TRBV5-1; no firm D call. Germline CDR1 SGHRS, CDR2 YFSETQ. Trimming removed 0 bases from V and 0 bases from J, with 9 bases in between. CDR3 length equals 15 residues. The chain's CDR3 is CASSLGHPANYGYTF. The CDR3 DNA reads as TGCGCCAGCAGCTTGGGACACCCAGCTAACTATGGCTACACCTTC.

The rearrangement uses TRBV2 and TRBJ1-3; D not certain. Germline assignment: CDR1 SNHLY and CDR2 FYNNEI. V lost 5 bases and J lost 3, with 14 bases in between. This CDR3 spans 15 amino acids. CDR3 coding DNA: TGTGCCAGCAGTTCTATGCAGGTCGTTGGAAACACCATATATTTT. It codes for CASSSMQVVGNTIYF.

In DNA form, the CDR3 reads TGTGCCAGCAGTTCACCAGGACAGGGGAACACTGAAGCTTTCTTT. Translation: CASSSPGQGNTEAFF. The chain carries TRBV27 and TRBJ1-1; TRBD1 matches at 8 bases. Losses at the gene ends were 4 bases for V and 1 base for J; bases not matched to a gene: 5. Germline loops: CDR1 MNHEY, CDR2 SMNVEV (reference sequence). The CDR3 sequence is 15 residues long.